Below are 15 T cell receptor beta chains sequenced from a single sample in a study of blood T cell repertoires in COVID-19. Profiling relied on immunoSEQ multiplex PCR, and the TCRdb table lists in-frame clones only, not all of them. The sample has approximately 130,000 clones, roughly 81% seen once. Sequenced: peripheral blood. Receptor source: a human donor in a cohort sampled during active COVID-19.

The V call is TRBV5-1, the J call TRBJ1-5, with D perhaps TRBD1 (6 bases). CDR3 length: 18 residues. Trimming removed 4 bases from V and 0 bases from J, with 20 bases in between. The V gene's germline CDR1 is SGHRS and CDR2 YFSETQ. The CDR3 nucleotides read TGCGCCAGCAGCCCTAGTGGGGCAGGGGCATATAGCAATCAGCCCCAGCATTTT. Its protein product is CASSPSGAGAYSNQPQHF.

The chain combines TRBV7-9 with TRBJ2-2; the match to TRBD2 covers 10 bases. The V gene end was trimmed by 7 bases and the J gene end by 1 base; junction bases not matched to a gene: 3. This CDR3 is built from 15 residues. CDR1 and CDR2 (germline): SEHNR, FQNEAQ (reference sequence). Here the CDR3 reads CASTVAGGNTGELFF. DNA for the CDR3: TGTGCCAGCACCGTAGCGGGGGGGAACACCGGGGAGCTGTTTTTT.

The rearrangement links TRBV5-8 to TRBJ1-6; D might be TRBD1 (5 bases). Germline-derived CDR1 and CDR2 are SGHTS and YDEGEE. The CDR3 spans 15 residues. Trimming removed 1 base at V and 10 bases at J, with 15 bases between. Written as DNA, the CDR3 is TGTGCCAGCAGCTTGAGGGGTGTCCTTGGGTCACCCCTCCACTTT. It translates to CASSLRGVLGSPLHF.

The gene calls are TRBV11-2 and TRBJ1-2; no clear D. Germline CDR1 is SGHAT and CDR2 is FQNNGV. Trimming shortened V by 3 bases and J by 0 bases, and 14 bases separated the two germline ends. The CDR3 is 16 amino acids. The CDR3 loop reads CASSFMRGGPNYGYTF. CDR3 coding DNA: TGTGCCAGCAGCTTTATGCGGGGAGGGCCTAACTATGGCTACACCTTC.

This clone was seen a single time. The J gene is TRBJ1-1, the V gene TRBV7-9; 10 bases match TRBD1. Germline CDR1 SEHNR, CDR2 FQNEAQ (reference sequence). With V trimmed by 5 bases and J by 2 bases, 11 bases remained unmatched. This CDR3 has 17 amino acids. The CDR3 reads CASSPRDRGTVNTEAFF. As DNA, the CDR3 is TGTGCCAGCAGCCCCAGGGACAGGGGAACCGTTAACACTGAAGCTTTCTTT.

The J gene is TRBJ2-7, the V gene TRBV7-9, with 12 bases that match TRBD1. J gave up 5 bases and V 3 bases, and 11 bases lay outside the gene matches. This CDR3 contains 17 residues. CDR1 and CDR2 (germline): SEHNR, FQNEAQ (reference sequence). The CDR3 nucleotides are TGTGCCAGCAGCTTTTTCCCGGGACAGGGGGCGTTCCACGAGCAGTACTTC. Its protein product is CASSFFPGQGAFHEQYF. The full variable domain, its missing parts supplied by reference TRBV7-9 and TRBJ2-7, is DTGVSQNPRHKITKRGQNVTFRCDPISEHNRLYWYRQTLGQGPEFLTYFQNEAQLEKSRLLSDRFSAERPKGSFSTLEIQRTEQGDSAMYLCASSFFPGQGAFHEQYFGPGTRLTVT.

This rearrangement joins TRBV11-2 to TRBJ1-1; D is unclear. Germline V gives CDR1 SGHAT, CDR2 FQNNGV. The CDR3 runs to 15 residues. The V gene lost 1 base and the J gene lost 5 bases, with 14 bases spanning the gap. Here the CDR3 reads CASSLGGNRGTEAFF. Here the CDR3 DNA reads TGTGCCAGCAGCTTAGGTGGCAACCGGGGAACTGAAGCTTTCTTT.

The rearrangement links TRBV7-6 to TRBJ1-2, with D perhaps matching TRBD1 (6 bases). This CDR3 has 14 residues. Trimming took off 5 bases at V and 0 bases at J, with 10 bases between the two ends. CDR1 is SGHVS, CDR2 FNYEAQ, per germline. The CDR3, as DNA: TGTGCCAGCAGCGACGGGACAACTAACTATGGCTACACCTTC. This translates into CASSDGTTNYGYTF. Combining the CDR3 with reference TRBV7-6 and TRBJ1-2 gives the whole variable domain GAGVSQSPRYKVTKRGQDVALRCDPISGHVSLYWYRQALGQGPEFLTYFNYEAQQDKSGLPNDRFSAERPEGSISTLTIQRTEQRDSAMYRCASSDGTTNYGYTFGSGTRLTVV.

J is TRBJ2-7 and V is TRBV5-5; 14 bases are shared with TRBD2. The trim removed 5 bases at V and 6 bases at J, leaving 10 bases unmatched. The CDR3 contains 16 residues. Germline V gene lookup returns CDR1 SGHKS and CDR2 YYEKEE (reference sequence). The CDR3 sequence: CASRVRSGTSGGEQYF. In nucleotides, the CDR3 is TGTGCCAGCAGAGTCCGTTCCGGGACTAGCGGGGGCGAGCAGTACTTC.

This chain connects TRBV5-1 to TRBJ1-4; TRBD1 matches 7 bases. CDR1 SGHRS and CDR2 YFSETQ come from the germline V gene. The V and J ends lost 4 bases and 5 bases, in that order; junction bases with no gene match: 5. CDR3 length equals 14 residues. CDR3 residues: CASSAGQENEKLFF. Here the CDR3 DNA reads TGCGCCAGCAGCGCCGGACAGGAGAATGAAAAACTGTTTTTT.

In its sample, this clone was seen once. This chain uses TRBV30 with TRBJ1-1; weak D call: TRBD1 (6 bases). The germline gives CDR1 GTSNPN, CDR2 SVGIG (reference sequence). The germline V and J ends were trimmed by 4 bases and 4 bases, with 25 bases remaining between them. The CDR3 is 17 amino acids. The CDR3 protein is CAWTSRGGAGVVTEAFF. The CDR3 DNA reads TGTGCCTGGACCTCCCGGGGGGGGGCGGGCGTGGTCACTGAAGCTTTCTTT.

The chain employs TRBV3-1 (or the pseudogene TRBV3-2) and TRBJ1-2, with D possibly being TRBD1 (6 bases). V lost 4 bases and J lost 4, with 10 bases in between. The germline CDR1 and CDR2 sequences are LGHDT and YNNKEL (reference sequence). There are 13 residues in the CDR3. The CDR3 region is CASSPDSFYGYTF. CDR3 nucleotides: TGTGCCAGCAGCCCGGACAGTTTCTATGGCTACACCTTC.

This chain joins TRBV11-3 and TRBJ2-2; TRBD2 is a possible D gene (5 bases). The ends were cut back, 5 bases at V and 8 bases at J, with 12 bases in the middle. This CDR3 contains 13 residues. Per germline, CDR1 SGHNT and CDR2 YENEEA. The CDR3 sequence: CASSAERTGELFF. DNA for the CDR3: TGTGCCAGCAGCGCAGAGAGGACTGGGGAGCTGTTTTTT.

V and J are TRBV6-5 and TRBJ2-5, with a tentative D call TRBD2 (5 bases). Trimming stripped 0 bases from V and 1 base from J, with 9 bases between. Germline values: CDR1 MNHEY, CDR2 SVGAGI. This CDR3 contains 15 residues. CDR3 sequence: CASSYSYGLQETQYF. CDR3 in DNA: TGTGCCAGCAGTTACTCCTACGGACTCCAAGAGACCCAGTACTTC.

The chain has TRBV6-2 or TRBV6-3 and TRBJ2-5; no clear D gene. V was clipped by 5 bases and J by 2 bases, with 9 bases between them. The CDR3 consists of 13 residues. Germline lookup yields CDR1 MNHEY and CDR2 SVGEGT. The CDR3 is CASSLDWQETQYF. Written as DNA, the CDR3 is TGTGCCAGCAGTCTCGACTGGCAAGAGACCCAGTACTTC.